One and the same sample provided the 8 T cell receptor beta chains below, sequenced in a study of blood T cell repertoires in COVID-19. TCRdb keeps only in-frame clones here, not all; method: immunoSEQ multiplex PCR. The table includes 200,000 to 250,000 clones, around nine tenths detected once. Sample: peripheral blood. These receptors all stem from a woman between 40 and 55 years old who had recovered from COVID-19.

This CDR3 reads CASSLTGGGNEKLFF. The CDR3, as DNA: TGTGCCAGCAGCCTGACAGGAGGAGGAAATGAAAAACTGTTTTTT. This rearrangement joins TRBV7-9 to TRBJ1-4; D might be TRBD1 (6 bases). The germline V gene encodes CDR1 SEHNR and CDR2 FQNEAQ (reference sequence). Trimming pared 5 bases from V and 5 bases from J, leaving 15 bases between. The CDR3 totals 15 residues.

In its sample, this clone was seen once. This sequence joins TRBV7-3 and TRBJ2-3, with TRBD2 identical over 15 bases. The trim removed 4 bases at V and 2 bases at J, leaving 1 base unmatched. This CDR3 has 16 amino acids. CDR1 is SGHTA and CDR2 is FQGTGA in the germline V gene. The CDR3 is CASSWTSGGATDTQYF. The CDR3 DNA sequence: TGTGCCAGCAGCTGGACTAGCGGGGGGGCCACAGATACGCAGTATTTT.

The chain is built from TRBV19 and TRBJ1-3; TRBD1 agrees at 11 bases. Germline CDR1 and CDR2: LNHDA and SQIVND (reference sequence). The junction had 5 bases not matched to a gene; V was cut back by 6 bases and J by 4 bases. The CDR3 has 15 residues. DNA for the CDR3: TGTGCCAGTAGGGACAGGGGGCGGCAGGGAAACACCATATATTTT. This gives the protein CASRDRGRQGNTIYF.

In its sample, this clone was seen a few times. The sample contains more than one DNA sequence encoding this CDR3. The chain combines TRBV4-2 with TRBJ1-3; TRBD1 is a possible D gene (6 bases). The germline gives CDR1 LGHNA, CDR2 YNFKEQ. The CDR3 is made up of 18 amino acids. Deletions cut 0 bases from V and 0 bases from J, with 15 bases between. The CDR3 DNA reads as TGTGCCAGCAGCCAAGATCCGGACAGTGGCCTCTCTGGAAACACCATATATTTT. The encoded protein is CASSQDPDSGLSGNTIYF.

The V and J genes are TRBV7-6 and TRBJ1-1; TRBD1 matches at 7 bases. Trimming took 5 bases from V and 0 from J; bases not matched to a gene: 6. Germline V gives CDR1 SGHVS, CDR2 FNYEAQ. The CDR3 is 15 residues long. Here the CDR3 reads CASSPRQGMNTEAFF. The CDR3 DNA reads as TGTGCCAGCAGCCCCAGACAGGGCATGAACACTGAAGCTTTCTTT.

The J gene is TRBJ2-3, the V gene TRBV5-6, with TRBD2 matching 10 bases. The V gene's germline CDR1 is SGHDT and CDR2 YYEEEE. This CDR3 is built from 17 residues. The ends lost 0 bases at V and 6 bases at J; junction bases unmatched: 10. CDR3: CASSLALAGGPADTQYF. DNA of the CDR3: TGTGCCAGCAGCTTGGCGTTAGCGGGGGGCCCGGCCGATACGCAGTATTTT.

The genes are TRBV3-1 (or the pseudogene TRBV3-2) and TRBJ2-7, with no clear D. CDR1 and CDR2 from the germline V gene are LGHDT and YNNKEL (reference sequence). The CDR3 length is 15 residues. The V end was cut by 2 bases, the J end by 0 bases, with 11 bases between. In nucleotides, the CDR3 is TGTGCCAGCAGCCAATATATCCTCAGCTCCTACGAGCAGTACTTC. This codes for CASSQYILSSYEQYF.

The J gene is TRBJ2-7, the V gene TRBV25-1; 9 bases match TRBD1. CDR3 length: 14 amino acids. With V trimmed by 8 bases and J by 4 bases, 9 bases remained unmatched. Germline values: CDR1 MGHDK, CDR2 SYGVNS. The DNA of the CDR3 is TGTGCCAGCCAGGACAGGGGAATTCGATACGAGCAGTACTTC. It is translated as CASQDRGIRYEQYF.